One sample yielded the 29 T cell receptor beta chains listed below, sequenced in a study of beta chain features in type 1 diabetes. Expressed TCRB transcripts were sequenced because the isolated RNA had all been reverse transcribed beforehand. Profiling relied on immunoSEQ multiplex PCR, and the TCRdb table lists in-frame clones only, not all of them. The sample yields more than 300,000 clones, over 12% seen once. The sequencing input was naive CD4+ T cells from blood. The origin of the receptors is a woman aged 18-30 years in good health.

This rearrangement joins TRBV29-1 to TRBJ2-2; the match to TRBD2 covers 7 bases. The trim removed 6 bases at V and 3 bases at J, leaving 13 bases unmatched. The CDR3 covers 16 residues. Germline V gives CDR1 SQVTM, CDR2 ANQGSEA. CDR3 amino acids: CSVGAGQALYTGELFF. CDR3 DNA: TGCAGCGTGGGAGCGGGGCAAGCGTTGTACACCGGGGAGCTGTTTTTT.

The V call is TRBV30, the J call TRBJ2-2, with a tentative D call TRBD2 (6 bases). The germline CDR1 and CDR2 sequences are GTSNPN and SVGIG (reference sequence). The CDR3 length is 13 residues. V lost 4 bases and J lost 9, with 15 bases in between. The CDR3 reads CAWNGGGGRELFF. DNA of the CDR3: TGTGCCTGGAATGGCGGTGGCGGGAGGGAGCTGTTTTTT. The variable domain in full, with the rest retrieved from reference TRBV30 and TRBJ2-2, is SQTIHQWPATLVQPVGSPLSLECTVEGTSNPNLYWYRQAAGRGLQLLFYSVGIGQISSEVPQNLSASRPQDRQFILSSKKLLLSDSGFYLCAWNGGGGRELFFGEGSRLTVL.

The CDR3 nucleotides read TGTGCCAGCAGCTTGTTAAATGAAAAACTGTTTTTT. It is translated as CASSLLNEKLFF. The chain has TRBV7-9 and TRBJ1-4; D call uncertain. Trimming removed 3 bases from V and 5 bases from J, with 4 bases in between. Germline loops: CDR1 SEHNR, CDR2 FQNEAQ (reference sequence). The CDR3 has 12 amino acids. Looking up the rest from reference TRBV7-9 and TRBJ1-4 gives the full variable domain: DTGVSQNPRHKITKRGQNVTFRCDPISEHNRLYWYRQTLGQGPEFLTYFQNEAQLEKSRLLSDRFSAERPKGSFSTLEIQRTEQGDSAMYLCASSLLNEKLFFGSGTQLSVL.

J is TRBJ1-2 and V is TRBV29-1, with 7 bases lining up with TRBD1. The V gene end was trimmed by 2 bases and the J gene end by 3 bases; junction bases not matched to a gene: 6. CDR3 length equals 14 residues. CDR1 and CDR2 (germline): SQVTM, ANQGSEA. The CDR3 DNA sequence: TGCAGCGTTGAAAGGCGACAGGGAGACTATGGCTACACCTTC. It yields the protein CSVERRQGDYGYTF.

V is TRBV7-9 and J is TRBJ1-2; D is possibly TRBD1 (6 bases). With 3 bases removed from V and 3 bases from J, the gap between germline ends came to 20 bases. The CDR3 covers 17 residues. Germline V lookup: CDR1 SEHNR, CDR2 FQNEAQ (reference sequence). The CDR3 reads CASSFGGSTYSDYGYTF. The CDR3 DNA reads as TGTGCCAGCAGCTTTGGGGGCTCAACGTACAGTGACTATGGCTACACCTTC.

The chain couples TRBV7-9 to TRBJ2-5; 9 bases are shared with TRBD2. The CDR3 sequence is 14 residues long. The junction had 4 bases not matched to a gene; V was cut back by 6 bases and J by 2 bases. Germline CDR1 is SEHNR and CDR2 is FQNEAQ (reference sequence). This CDR3 reads CASRSSGVQETQYF. The CDR3 DNA reads as TGTGCCAGCAGGTCTAGCGGGGTACAAGAGACCCAGTACTTC.

The gene calls are TRBV30 and TRBJ2-2, with a weak D call TRBD1 (5 bases). Germline CDR1 reads GTSNPN; CDR2 reads SVGIG (reference sequence). Trimming took off 0 bases at V and 7 bases at J, with 6 bases between the two ends. The CDR3 runs to 12 residues. CDR3 sequence (DNA): TGTGCCTGGAGTGTAGGGGTCGGGGAGCTGTTTTTT. As protein: CAWSVGVGELFF.

The J gene is TRBJ1-2, the V gene TRBV7-9; 10 bases match TRBD1. The CDR3 length is 16 residues. The V and J ends lost 5 bases and 6 bases, in that order; junction bases with no gene match: 12. Germline V CDR1 and CDR2: SEHNR, FQNEAQ (reference sequence). The CDR3 protein is CASSTRDRGGSDGYTF. The CDR3 coding sequence is TGTGCCAGCAGCACACGGGACAGGGGAGGATCCGATGGCTACACCTTC.

The chain has TRBV29-1 and TRBJ1-1; D unresolved. The CDR3 is made up of 10 amino acids. CDR1 and CDR2 (germline): SQVTM, ANQGSEA. With 7 bases removed from V and 3 bases from J, the gap between germline ends came to 6 bases. The CDR3 DNA reads as TGCAGCGCCGGGGACACTGAAGCTTTCTTT. It yields the protein CSAGDTEAFF.

In its sample, this clone was seen a few times. The chain carries TRBV9 and TRBJ2-7, with 14 bases identical to TRBD2. Germline V gene sequence: CDR1 SGDLS, CDR2 YYNGEE. CDR3 length equals 15 residues. With V trimmed by 4 bases and J by 5 bases, 5 bases remained unmatched. The CDR3 loop reads CASSTGLAGAHEQYF. The CDR3 DNA reads as TGTGCCAGCAGCACGGGACTAGCGGGAGCCCACGAGCAGTACTTC.

A few counts support this clone. The chain joins TRBV29-1 to TRBJ1-4; D may be TRBD1 (5 bases). The CDR3 contains 13 residues. The ends were cut back, 4 bases at V and 2 bases at J, with 8 bases in the middle. Germline lookup yields CDR1 SQVTM and CDR2 ANQGSEA. In DNA, the CDR3 is TGCAGCGTTGGGGGCAGTACTAATGAAAAACTGTTTTTT. This sequence encodes CSVGGSTNEKLFF.

This chain connects TRBV9 to TRBJ2-7; weak D call: TRBD1 (6 bases). The CDR3 contains 12 residues. Germline V gives CDR1 SGDLS, CDR2 YYNGEE. With 4 bases removed from V and 6 bases from J, the gap between germline ends came to 11 bases. CDR3 protein: CASSLQGIEQYF. The DNA of the CDR3 is TGTGCCAGCAGCTTACAGGGCATCGAGCAGTACTTC. Combining the CDR3 with reference TRBV9 and TRBJ2-7 gives the whole variable domain DSGVTQTPKHLITATGQRVTLRCSPRSGDLSVYWYQQSLDQGLQFLIQYYNGEERAKGNILERFSAQQFPDLHSELNLSSLELGDSALYFCASSLQGIEQYFGPGTRLTVT.

The chain links TRBV28 to TRBJ2-7, with 7 bases identical to TRBD2. Trimming removed 7 bases from V and 0 bases from J; junction bases left unmatched: 6. CDR3 length: 14 residues. From germline, CDR1 is MDHEN and CDR2 SYDVKM. CDR3 bases: TGTGCCAGCACGGTAGCGGGCCTCTCCTACGAGCAGTACTTC. Protein product: CASTVAGLSYEQYF. The variable domain in full, with the rest retrieved from reference TRBV28 and TRBJ2-7, is DVKVTQSSRYLVKRTGEKVFLECVQDMDHENMFWYRQDPGLGLRLIYFSYDVKMKEKGDIPEGYSVSREKKERFSLILESASTNQTSMYLCASTVAGLSYEQYFGPGTRLTVT.

The chain links TRBV29-1 to TRBJ1-2; TRBD1 is a possible D gene (5 bases). This CDR3 has 11 residues. Trimming removed 7 bases from V and 1 base from J, with 7 bases in between. Germline lookup yields CDR1 SQVTM and CDR2 ANQGSEA. The CDR3 loop reads CSGGDNYGYTF. CDR3 DNA: TGCAGCGGGGGGGATAACTATGGCTACACCTTC.

The chain carries TRBV12-5 and TRBJ1-2; 7 bases line up with TRBD1. J gave up 4 bases and V 5 bases, and 13 bases lay outside the gene matches. This CDR3 is 16 amino acids long. The V gene's germline CDR1 is LGHNT and CDR2 FRNRAP. The CDR3 DNA reads TGTGCTAGTGGTCAAACTTTCGACAGGGTGTCCTATGGCTACACCTTC. Translated, it gives CASGQTFDRVSYGYTF.

V gene TRBV6-5 combines with J gene TRBJ2-7; TRBD1 matches 7 bases. With 1 base clipped from V and 2 bases from J, the junction kept 5 bases outside the gene matches. The V gene's germline CDR1 is MNHEY and CDR2 SVGAGI. This CDR3 has 15 residues. Written as DNA, the CDR3 is TGTGCCAGCAGTTACTTGACAGGGCGGGCCTACGAGCAGTACTTC. Translated, it gives CASSYLTGRAYEQYF.

This clone turned up a few times. V gene TRBV29-1 combines with J gene TRBJ2-4; 14 nucleotides line up with TRBD2. Trimming removed 7 bases from V and 6 bases from J; junction bases left unmatched: 2. Germline CDR1 and CDR2: SQVTM and ANQGSEA. The CDR3 covers 13 residues. The CDR3 bases are TGCAGCGGACTAGCGGGAGGGTTAAACATTCAGTACTTC. Translating gives CSGLAGGLNIQYF.

V gene TRBV7-2 combines with J gene TRBJ2-5, with TRBD2 matching 9 bases. This CDR3 is 15 amino acids long. The germline CDR1 and CDR2 sequences are SGHTA and FQGNSA. J was trimmed by 5 bases and V by 7 bases; bases with no gene match: 11. DNA of the CDR3: TGTGCCAGCAACGTTAGGCTAGCGGGAACGGAGACCCAGTACTTC. Its protein is CASNVRLAGTETQYF.

J is TRBJ2-5 and V is TRBV5-1, with 8 nucleotides matching TRBD2. Germline V gene lookup returns CDR1 SGHRS and CDR2 YFSETQ. The CDR3 covers 16 residues. The V segment lost 4 bases and the J segment 5 bases; nucleotides outside the gene matches: 13. The CDR3 here is CASSVDFSGNEETQYF. CDR3 coding DNA: TGCGCCAGCAGCGTTGACTTTAGCGGGAACGAGGAGACCCAGTACTTC. The full variable domain, in which reference TRBV5-1 and TRBJ2-5 provide the parts outside the CDR3, is KAGVTQTPRYLIKTRGQQVTLSCSPISGHRSVSWYQQTPGQGLQFLFEYFSETQRNKGNFPGRFSGRQFSNSRSEMNVSTLELGDSALYLCASSVDFSGNEETQYFGPGTRLLVL.

This clone came up a few times. This sequence joins TRBV15 and TRBJ2-1, with D hard to call. Germline V gives CDR1 LNHNV, CDR2 YYDKDF (reference sequence). This CDR3 spans 14 amino acids. Trimming took off 0 bases at V and 3 bases at J, with 6 bases between the two ends. The CDR3 reads CATSREILYNEQFF. The DNA for the CDR3 is TGTGCCACCAGCAGAGAGATACTCTACAATGAGCAGTTCTTC.

There are a few counts of this clone. This sample includes further DNA sequences coding for the same CDR3. CDR3 bases: TGTGCCAGCAGCGTGGGGACTAGCGGGTACAATGAGCAGTTCTTC. The encoded protein is CASSVGTSGYNEQFF. The rearrangement links TRBV9 to TRBJ2-1; 12 nucleotides align to TRBD2. Trimming at V came to 2 bases and at J to 4 bases, leaving 1 base not matched to a gene. The CDR3 has 15 residues. Germline CDR1 SGDLS, CDR2 YYNGEE. Looking up the rest from reference TRBV9 and TRBJ2-1 gives the full variable domain: DSGVTQTPKHLITATGQRVTLRCSPRSGDLSVYWYQQSLDQGLQFLIQYYNGEERAKGNILERFSAQQFPDLHSELNLSSLELGDSALYFCASSVGTSGYNEQFFGPGTRLTVL.

V usage is TRBV30 and J usage is TRBJ1-5; D possibly corresponds to TRBD1 (5 bases). This CDR3 contains 13 residues. Trimming took off 2 bases at V and 7 bases at J, with 12 bases between the two ends. In germline, CDR1 is GTSNPN, CDR2 SVGIG (reference sequence). Written as DNA, the CDR3 is TGTGCCTGGAGTCTGGACATCAACCAGCCCCAGCATTTT. Residues: CAWSLDINQPQHF.

This clone has a handful of counts. This chain joins TRBV19 and TRBJ1-3; TRBD1 is a possible D gene (6 bases). The V end lost 3 bases, the J end lost 1 base, and 13 bases lay between the germline ends. The CDR3 has 16 residues. CDR1 LNHDA and CDR2 SQIVND come from the germline V gene (reference sequence). The CDR3 sequence: CASSIPQGTSGNTIYF. CDR3 nucleotides: TGTGCCAGTAGTATCCCTCAGGGGACGTCTGGAAACACCATATATTTT.

This clone was detected a few times. This chain uses TRBV28 with TRBJ1-5; the D gene is possibly TRBD1 (5 bases). The V end lost 4 bases, the J end lost 6 bases, and 16 bases lay between the germline ends. CDR3 length equals 15 residues. Germline V gene lookup returns CDR1 MDHEN and CDR2 SYDVKM. The CDR3 spells CASSSYRTRGQPQHF. The CDR3 DNA reads TGTGCCAGCAGTTCCTACAGGACGCGAGGTCAGCCCCAGCATTTT.

The sample holds a few counts of this clone. V usage is TRBV4-2 and J usage is TRBJ2-5; 9 bases line up with TRBD1. CDR1 is LGHNA, CDR2 YNFKEQ, per germline. Germline trimming cut 0 bases from V and 2 bases from J; bases unmatched to any gene: 1. This CDR3 is built from 15 residues. The CDR3 loop reads CASSQEGTGQETQYF. CDR3 DNA sequence: TGTGCCAGCAGCCAAGAAGGGACAGGGCAAGAGACCCAGTACTTC.

The V and J genes are TRBV7-2 and TRBJ2-1; tentative D call: TRBD2 (6 bases). Germline V CDR1 and CDR2: SGHTA, FQGNSA. The V gene lost 3 bases and the J gene lost 6 bases, with 12 bases spanning the gap. The CDR3 spans 14 residues. The CDR3 nucleotides read TGTGCCAGCAGCTTCCGGGACTCCCTCAATGAGCAGTTCTTC. Protein sequence: CASSFRDSLNEQFF.

The table lists this clone with a few counts. The V gene is TRBV4-3, the J gene TRBJ2-1; D uncertain. Trimming took off 3 bases at V and 5 bases at J, with 8 bases between the two ends. Germline CDR1 is LGHNA and CDR2 is YSLEER. This CDR3 spans 13 amino acids. The CDR3 DNA reads as TGCGCCAGCAGCCACAGTGGCAACAATGAGCAGTTCTTC. Translated: CASSHSGNNEQFF.

The chain recombines TRBV2 with TRBJ1-4; D gene uncertain. Trimming took 4 bases from V and 3 from J, leaving 9 bases between them. CDR3 size: 14 residues. Germline V gene data show CDR1 as SNHLY and CDR2 as FYNNEI. CDR3 nucleotide sequence: TGTGCCAGCAGTGCCCAGGCATCTAATGAAAAACTGTTTTTT. This sequence encodes CASSAQASNEKLFF.

This clone was seen only a few times. The rearrangement links TRBV5-1 to TRBJ2-6, with 7 bases fitting TRBD1. The germline V gene encodes CDR1 SGHRS and CDR2 YFSETQ. The CDR3 extends over 17 amino acids. Trimming took 6 bases from V and 0 from J; bases not matched to a gene: 9. This chain's CDR3 is CASKPGTDLSGANVLTF. For the CDR3, the DNA is TGCGCCAGCAAGCCCGGGACAGACCTCTCTGGGGCCAACGTCCTGACTTTC.